This T cell receptor beta chain is drawn from a study of blood T cell repertoires in COVID-19. Germline V gene sequence: CDR1 SNHLY, CDR2 FYNNEI. CDR3 length: 14 residues. With 0 bases clipped from V and 4 bases from J, the junction kept 3 bases outside the gene matches. A few counts support this clone. Authors' processing steps: Reference gene primers were amplified, and this amplification served to estimate nucleated cell counts. TCRdb's copy holds only in-frame clones and misses some; the assay was immunoSEQ multiplex PCR. D and trimming were read from the DNA, whereas the V and J calls and clone size are those reported in that table. Of approximately 35,000 clones listed, about 90% are singletons.

The origin of this receptor is a human donor with active COVID-19. The donor label of this sample is uncertain. The chain couples TRBV2 to TRBJ2-7; 7 nucleotides agree with TRBD1. Specimen: peripheral blood. The CDR3 region has the DNA TGTGCCAGCAGTGAAGCTAGGGGGCGGTACGAGCAGTACTTC. Its protein is CASSEARGRYEQYF. The full variable domain, rest sourced from reference TRBV2 and TRBJ2-7, is EPEVTQTPSHQVTQMGQEVILRCVPISNHLYFYWYRQILGQKVEFLVSFYNNEISEKSEIFDDQFSVERPDGSNFTLKIRSTKLEDSAMYFCASSEARGRYEQYFGPGTRLTVT.